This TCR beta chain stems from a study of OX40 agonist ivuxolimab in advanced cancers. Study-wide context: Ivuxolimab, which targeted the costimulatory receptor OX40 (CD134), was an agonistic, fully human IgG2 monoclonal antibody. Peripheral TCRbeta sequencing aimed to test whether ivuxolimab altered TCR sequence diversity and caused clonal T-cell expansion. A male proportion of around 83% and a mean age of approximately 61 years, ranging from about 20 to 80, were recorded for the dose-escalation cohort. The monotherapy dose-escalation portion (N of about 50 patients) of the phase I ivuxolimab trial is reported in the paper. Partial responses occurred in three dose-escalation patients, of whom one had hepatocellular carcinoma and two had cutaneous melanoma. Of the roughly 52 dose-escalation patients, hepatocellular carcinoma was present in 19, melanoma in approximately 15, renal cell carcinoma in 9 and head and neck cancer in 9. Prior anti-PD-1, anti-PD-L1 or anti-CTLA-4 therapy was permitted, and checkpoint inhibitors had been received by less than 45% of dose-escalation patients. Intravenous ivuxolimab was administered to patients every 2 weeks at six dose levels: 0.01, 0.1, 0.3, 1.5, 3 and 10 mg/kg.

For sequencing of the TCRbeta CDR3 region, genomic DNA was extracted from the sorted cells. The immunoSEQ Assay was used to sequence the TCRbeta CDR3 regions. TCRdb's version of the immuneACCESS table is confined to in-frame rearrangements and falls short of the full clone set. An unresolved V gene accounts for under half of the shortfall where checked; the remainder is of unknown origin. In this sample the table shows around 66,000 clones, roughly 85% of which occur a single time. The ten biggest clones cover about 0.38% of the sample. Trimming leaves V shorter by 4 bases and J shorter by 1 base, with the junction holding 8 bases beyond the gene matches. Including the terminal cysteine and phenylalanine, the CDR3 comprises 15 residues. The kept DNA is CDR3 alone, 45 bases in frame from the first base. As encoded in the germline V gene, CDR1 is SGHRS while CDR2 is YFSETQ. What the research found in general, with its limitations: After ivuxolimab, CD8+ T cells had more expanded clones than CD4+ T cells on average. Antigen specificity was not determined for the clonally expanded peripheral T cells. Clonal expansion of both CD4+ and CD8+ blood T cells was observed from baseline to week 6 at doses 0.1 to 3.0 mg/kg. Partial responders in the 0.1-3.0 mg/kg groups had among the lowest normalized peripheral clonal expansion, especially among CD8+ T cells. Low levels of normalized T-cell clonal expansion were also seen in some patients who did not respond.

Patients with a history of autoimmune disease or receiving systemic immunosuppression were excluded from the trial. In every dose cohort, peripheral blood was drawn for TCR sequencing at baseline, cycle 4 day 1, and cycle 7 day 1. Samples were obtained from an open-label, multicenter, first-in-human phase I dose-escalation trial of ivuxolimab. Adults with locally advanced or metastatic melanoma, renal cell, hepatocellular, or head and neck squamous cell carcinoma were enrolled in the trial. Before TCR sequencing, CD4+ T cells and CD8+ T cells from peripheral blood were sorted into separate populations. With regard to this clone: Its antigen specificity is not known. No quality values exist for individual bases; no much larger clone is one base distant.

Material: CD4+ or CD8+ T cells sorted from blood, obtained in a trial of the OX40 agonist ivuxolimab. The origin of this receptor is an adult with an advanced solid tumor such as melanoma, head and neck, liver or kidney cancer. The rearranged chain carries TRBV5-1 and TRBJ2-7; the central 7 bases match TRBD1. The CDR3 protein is CASSAGTAVSYEQYF. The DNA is TGCGCCAGCAGCGCCGGGACAGCGGTTTCCTACGAGCAGTACTTC.